A selection of T cell receptor beta chains follows, all from one sample in a study of CD8+ T cells in alopecia areata. Sequencing used immunoSEQ multiplex PCR; TCRdb keeps in-frame clones, though not all of them. This sample has more than 150,000 clones; 50% to 60% occur once, and the top ten carry less than 4%. Source: CD4+ T cells sorted from blood, taken at week 4, from a patient treated with tofacitinib. These receptors were taken from a human donor with alopecia areata. CDR3s include the opening cysteine and the closing phenylalanine or tryptophan. The D gene is left open where the match is weak. Where a row states a size, it is once, few, many or the class of an expanded clone; other rows omit it.

clone_size	cdr3_length	v_call	j_call	d_call	cdr3_aa	cdr3_nt
-	12	TRBV5-1	TRBJ2-7	TRBD1	CASSRDSYEQYF	TGCGCCAGCAGCCGGGACAGCTACGAGCAGTACTTC
-	17	TRBV4-1	TRBJ1-4	TRBD1	CASSQGWGTGVDEKLFF	TGCGCCAGCAGCCAAGGATGGGGGACAGGGGTGGATGAAAAACTGTTTTTT
-	13	TRBV29-1	TRBJ1-2	TRBD1	CSGGTGILYGYTF	TGCAGCGGCGGGACAGGGATCCTTTATGGCTACACCTTC
-	15	TRBV7-2	TRBJ1-1	-	CASSRPGVRNTEAFF	TGTGCCAGCAGTCGCCCGGGGGTAAGGAACACTGAAGCTTTCTTT
-	15	TRBV29-1	TRBJ2-1	-	CSVEKEGSNYNEQFF	TGCAGCGTTGAAAAGGAAGGGTCGAACTACAATGAGCAGTTCTTC
-	19	TRBV18	TRBJ2-3	TRBD2	CASSTTNGLAGGFTDTQYF	TGTGCCAGCTCAACGACCAATGGACTAGCGGGGGGTTTCACAGATACGCAGTATTTT
-	15	TRBV5-4	TRBJ2-3	TRBD2	CASSFASGGVDTQYF	TGTGCCAGCAGCTTCGCTAGCGGGGGAGTAGATACGCAGTATTTT
-	12	TRBV30	TRBJ2-5	-	CAWIGFQETQYF	TGTGCCTGGATCGGGTTCCAAGAGACCCAGTACTTC
-	11	TRBV20-1	TRBJ2-1	-	CSARKQSEQFF	TGCAGTGCTAGAAAACAGAGTGAGCAGTTCTTC
-	13	TRBV5-1	TRBJ1-1	-	CASSLFGNTEAFF	TGCGCCAGCAGCCTTTTCGGGAACACTGAAGCTTTCTTT
few	15	TRBV29-1	TRBJ1-1	-	CALWSGRTMNTEAFF	TGCGCACTGTGGTCGGGACGAACCATGAACACTGAAGCTTTCTTT
-	12	TRBV21-1	TRBJ2-3	-	CAGPTYTDTQYF	TGTGCCGGACCAACGTACACAGATACGCAGTATTTT
-	14	TRBV6-5	TRBJ1-6	-	CASSYVDRHSPLHF	TGTGCCAGCAGTTACGTGGACAGACATTCACCCCTCCACTTT
-	14	TRBV29-1	TRBJ1-2	-	CSVEDMQGYYGYTF	TGCAGCGTTGAAGATATGCAGGGGTACTATGGCTACACCTTC
few	13	TRBV6-1	TRBJ2-1	-	CASRLGGDNEQFF	TGTGCCAGTCGGCTCGGAGGAGACAATGAGCAGTTCTTC
-	15	TRBV6-6	TRBJ2-2	-	CASSYEGANTGELFF	TGTGCCAGCAGTTACGAGGGGGCGAACACCGGGGAGCTGTTTTTT
-	12	TRBV6-6	TRBJ1-2	-	CASLRQNYGYTF	TGTGCCAGCCTCCGACAGAACTATGGCTACACCTTC
-	13	TRBV29-1	TRBJ2-6	-	CSVADSGANVLTF	TGCAGCGTTGCAGACTCTGGGGCCAACGTCCTGACTTTC
-	16	TRBV11-2	TRBJ2-5	TRBD2	CASSLWGLAGQETQYF	TGTGCCAGCAGCTTATGGGGACTAGCGGGGCAAGAGACCCAGTACTTC
-	12	TRBV29-1	TRBJ2-5	-	CSAATGQETQYF	TGCAGCGCAGCGACAGGCCAAGAGACCCAGTACTTC
-	13	TRBV5-1	TRBJ2-5	-	CASSLGGRETQYF	TGCGCCAGCAGCTTGGGAGGGAGAGAGACCCAGTACTTC
-	14	TRBV19	TRBJ2-1	TRBD1	CASSRGTGVYEQFF	TGTGCCAGTAGTAGAGGGACAGGGGTTTATGAGCAGTTCTTC
few	16	TRBV30	TRBJ1-5	-	CAWSGQTFRGIQPQHF	TGTGCCTGGAGTGGCCAAACATTCCGGGGGATCCAGCCCCAGCATTTT
few	18	TRBV28	TRBJ2-6	-	CASSSVEGRGSGANVLTF	TGTGCCAGCAGTTCGGTTGAAGGGCGCGGATCTGGGGCCAACGTCCTGACTTTC
-	15	TRBV4-2	TRBJ2-5	-	CASSQYATVKETQYF	TGTGCCAGCAGCCAATATGCGACGGTGAAAGAGACCCAGTACTTC
-	15	TRBV9	TRBJ2-7	-	CASSVGQSPSYEQYF	TGTGCCAGCAGCGTAGGACAGTCGCCCTCCTACGAGCAGTACTTC
-	15	TRBV7-6	TRBJ1-2	TRBD1	CASSLGGQVNYGYTF	TGTGCCAGCAGCTTAGGTGGACAGGTTAACTATGGCTACACCTTC
few	12	TRBV29-1	TRBJ2-5	-	CSVVSQEETQYF	TGCAGCGTTGTATCCCAAGAAGAGACCCAGTACTTC
once	12	TRBV30	TRBJ1-2	-	CAWLQGFVGYTF	TGTGCCTGGTTACAGGGCTTTGTGGGCTACACCTTC
few	15	TRBV7-9	TRBJ1-4	TRBD1	CASSHLEGAGEKLFF	TGTGCCAGCAGCCATCTGGAGGGGGCTGGTGAAAAACTGTTTTTT
-	13	TRBV19	TRBJ2-5	-	CASGVDREETQYF	TGTGCCAGTGGTGTCGACAGAGAAGAGACCCAGTACTTC
-	14	TRBV15	TRBJ1-4	-	CATTTSGRNEKLFF	TGTGCCACCACGACATCGGGCAGAAATGAAAAACTGTTTTTT
few	14	TRBV7-2	TRBJ2-1	-	CASSLAVTANEQFF	TGTGCCAGCAGCTTAGCGGTGACCGCCAATGAGCAGTTCTTC
-	15	TRBV23-1	TRBJ2-5	-	CASSQSRVPQETQYF	TGCGCCAGCAGTCAATCCCGGGTCCCCCAAGAGACCCAGTACTTC
-	16	TRBV5-4	TRBJ1-2	-	CASSLAVGSMGYGYTF	TGTGCCAGCAGCTTGGCCGTGGGCAGCATGGGCTATGGCTACACCTTC
-	14	TRBV2	TRBJ1-2	-	CASRGRAANYGYTF	TGTGCCAGCAGGGGCCGGGCAGCTAACTATGGCTACACCTTC
-	12	TRBV7-2	TRBJ1-1	-	CASSLTRQEAFF	TGTGCCAGCAGCTTAACGCGACAGGAAGCTTTCTTT
-	15	TRBV5-1	TRBJ2-1	TRBD2	CASSRTSGDYNEQFF	TGCGCCAGCTCCCGGACTAGCGGGGACTACAATGAGCAGTTCTTC
-	14	TRBV5-1	TRBJ1-1	-	CASSGSTANTEAFF	TGCGCCAGCAGCGGGTCGACGGCGAACACTGAAGCTTTCTTT
few	11	TRBV30	TRBJ2-7	-	CAWSVLGLARF	TGTGCCTGGAGTGTACTTGGGTTAGCCCGCTTC
few	13	TRBV4-1	TRBJ1-5	-	CASSQGVNQPQHF	TGCGCCAGCAGCCAAGGGGTAAATCAGCCCCAGCATTTT
few	12	TRBV7-9	TRBJ1-4	-	CASSLGSEKLFF	TGTGCCAGCAGCTTAGGGAGTGAAAAACTGTTTTTT
-	15	TRBV11-1	TRBJ2-4	-	CASSLVGGAKNIQYF	TGTGCCAGCAGCTTAGTAGGGGGAGCCAAAAACATTCAGTACTTC